These T cell receptor beta chains were read from a single sample in a study of cytomegalovirus exposure and HLA in healthy donors. Data came from immunoSEQ multiplex PCR; TCRdb stores just in-frame clones and leaves some out. The sample consists of over 100,000 clones, over 70% of them appearing once. Sequenced material: PBMCs. The receptors derive from a woman between 40 and 50 years old in good health and CMV-seronegative. Both conserved end residues are part of each CDR3. The D gene is left open where the match is weak. Rows may omit the clone size; those that give it use once, few, many or a size class.

v_gene	abundance	j_gene	d_gene	CDR3nt	CDR3aa
TRBV6-4	NA	TRBJ2-1	NA	TGTGCCAGCAGTGATTCTCCTGCCAGATACAATGAGCAGTTCTTC	CASSDSPARYNEQFF
TRBV6-4	once	TRBJ2-3	TRBD2	TGTGCCAGCAGTGAACGGGGGGGCCTCACAGATACGCAGTATTTT	CASSERGGLTDTQYF
TRBV5-1	NA	TRBJ2-1	TRBD2	TGCGCCAGCAGCTGGGGGCCGGGACTAGTCGATGAGCAGTTCTTC	CASSWGPGLVDEQFF
TRBV2	NA	TRBJ1-5	NA	TGTGCCAGCAGTTTAGGAGGGACCAGCAATCAGCCCCAGCATTTT	CASSLGGTSNQPQHF
TRBV6-5	NA	TRBJ2-2	NA	TGTGCCAGCAACGCGGGGGCTCGCACCGGGGAGCTGTTTTTT	CASNAGARTGELFF
TRBV5-1	NA	TRBJ2-7	TRBD1	TGCGCCAGCAGCCGCGGGCAGGGGGCCTACGAGCAGTACTTC	CASSRGQGAYEQYF
TRBV5-1	NA	TRBJ1-1	NA	TGCGCCAGCAGCTTAACGGGGGTCACTGAAGCTTTCTTT	CASSLTGVTEAFF
TRBV6-5	NA	TRBJ2-7	NA	TGTGCCAGCAGTTACTCGAGCCCCGGGGAGCAGTACTTC	CASSYSSPGEQYF
TRBV14	NA	TRBJ2-5	NA	TGTGCCAGCAGCCAACGCACCCCAGGGAAGGAGACCCAGTACTTC	CASSQRTPGKETQYF
TRBV30	NA	TRBJ1-2	NA	TGTGCCTGGAGTGTATCCAGGGGCCATGGCTACACCTTC	CAWSVSRGHGYTF
TRBV7-7	NA	TRBJ2-2	NA	TGTGCTAGCAGCTTAGCAGGGGACACCGGGGAGCTGTTTTTT	CASSLAGDTGELFF
TRBV15	NA	TRBJ1-2	NA	TGTGCCACCAGCAGAGAAGAGGTTAACTCTAACTATGGCTACACCTTC	CATSREEVNSNYGYTF
TRBV15	few	TRBJ2-5	TRBD2	TGTGCCACCACCTCAGGACTAGCGGGGGGACAAGAGACCCAGTACTTC	CATTSGLAGGQETQYF
TRBV5-6	NA	TRBJ1-2	NA	TGTGCCAGCAGCCAAGCTGCCGGCAGGGGTGACTATGGCTACACCTTC	CASSQAAGRGDYGYTF
TRBV9	few	TRBJ1-3	NA	TGTGCCAGCAGCGTAGAAATGGCCGGGAGCACCATATATTTT	CASSVEMAGSTIYF
TRBV6-5	NA	TRBJ2-1	TRBD1	TGTGCCAGCAGTCCGGACAGGGGCGATGAGCAGTTCTTC	CASSPDRGDEQFF
TRBV9	NA	TRBJ1-5	NA	TGTGCCAGCAGCACAAGGGACAACAATCAGCCCCAGCATTTT	CASSTRDNNQPQHF
TRBV7-9	NA	TRBJ1-6	TRBD1	TGTGCCAGCAGCCGTGACAGGGCGAGCTCCTATAATTCACCCCTCCACTTT	CASSRDRASSYNSPLHF
TRBV15	NA	TRBJ2-1	NA	TGTGCCACCAGCAAAGGGGGGGGCCGGAACAATGAGCAGTTCTTC	CATSKGGGRNNEQFF
TRBV6-6	NA	TRBJ1-1	NA	TGTGCCAGCAGCCCCGAGCCCGTAAGGAGAGCTTTCTTT	CASSPEPVRRAFF
TRBV7-8	NA	TRBJ1-1	TRBD1	TGTGCCAGCAGCCTGTTCGGGCAGGGGGACACTGAAGCTTTCTTT	CASSLFGQGDTEAFF
TRBV14	NA	TRBJ1-2	NA	TGTGCCAGCAGCACCGGCTCTTGGAGTGGCTACACCTTC	CASSTGSWSGYTF
TRBV7-6	NA	TRBJ1-5	TRBD1	TGTGCCAGCAGCCCTAGTCCGGTGAATGCAGGGGGTCAGCCCCAGCATTTT	CASSPSPVNAGGQPQHF
TRBV30	NA	TRBJ1-3	NA	TGTGCCTGGGGAGTGCTATTCTCTGGAAACACCATATATTTT	CAWGVLFSGNTIYF
TRBV4-1	NA	TRBJ2-2	TRBD1	TGCGCCAGCAGCCCGGGACAGGGGCGAGACACCGGGGAGCTGTTTTTT	CASSPGQGRDTGELFF
TRBV6-1	NA	TRBJ2-2	TRBD1	TGTGCCAGCTCCGGACAGGGGGCCGTCGGGGAGCTGTTTTTT	CASSGQGAVGELFF
TRBV13	NA	TRBJ2-5	TRBD2	TGTGCCAGCAGCTATGGGACTAGCGGGGGGGCAGAGACCCAGTACTTC	CASSYGTSGGAETQYF
TRBV29-1	NA	TRBJ1-2	TRBD1	TGCAGCGCTGTGACAGGGGGGTTTAATGGCTACACCTTC	CSAVTGGFNGYTF
TRBV14	NA	TRBJ1-1	TRBD1	TGTGCCAGCAGCCGACAGGGGAACACTGAAGCTTTCTTT	CASSRQGNTEAFF
TRBV4-3	few	TRBJ2-7	NA	TGCGCCAGCAGCCTCGGTACGGGGTCCTCCTACGAGCAGTACTTC	CASSLGTGSSYEQYF
TRBV29-1	few	TRBJ1-1	TRBD1	TGCAGCGTCCGCCGGGACAGGGGGCTGAACACTGAAGCTTTCTTT	CSVRRDRGLNTEAFF
TRBV28	NA	TRBJ1-2	TRBD1	TGCGCCAGCAGACCCGAGGGACAGGGCTTGAGTGGCTACACCTTC	CASRPEGQGLSGYTF
TRBV4-3	NA	TRBJ2-7	TRBD1	TGCGCCAGCAGCCAAGATGGGACAGGTCGAGACGAGCAGTACTTC	CASSQDGTGRDEQYF
TRBV30	NA	TRBJ1-2	TRBD1	TGTGCCTGGAGTGGACAGGGGAGCTACACCTTC	CAWSGQGSYTF
TRBV4-2	few	TRBJ1-6	NA	TGTGCCAGCAGCCAAGATTGGAAGGGGTCACCCCTCCACTTT	CASSQDWKGSPLHF
TRBV4-2	NA	TRBJ2-6	TRBD1	TGTGCCAGCAGCCCGGGACAGGTTACCTCGGGGGCCAACGTCCTGACTTTC	CASSPGQVTSGANVLTF
TRBV10-3	few	TRBJ2-7	NA	TGTGCCATCAGTTCCGGGACACGGAGCTCCTACGAGCAGTACTTC	CAISSGTRSSYEQYF
TRBV19	few	TRBJ1-1	NA	TGTGCCAGTAGTATATCTGACGGCGGTGGAGCTTTCTTT	CASSISDGGGAFF
TRBV29-1	few	TRBJ1-2	NA	TGCAGCGTTGGCGGGTCTAACTATGGCTACACCTTC	CSVGGSNYGYTF
TRBV4-2	NA	TRBJ1-4	NA	TGTGCCAGCAGCCCCCGTGGTGTCGAGGGGGTTAATGAAAAACTGTTTTTT	CASSPRGVEGVNEKLFF
TRBV5-1	NA	TRBJ1-2	NA	TGCGCCAGCAGCGCTACCCATACTCGAGGTTACTTC	CASSATHTRGYF
TRBV14	few	TRBJ1-3	TRBD1	TGTGCCAGCAGCCAAGATTTCGGACAGGGGATAGATGGAAACACCATATATTTT	CASSQDFGQGIDGNTIYF
TRBV6-4	NA	TRBJ2-6	TRBD2	TGTGCCAGCAGTGAAAGTAGCGGGGTCTTCTCTGGGGCCAACGTCCTGACTTTC	CASSESSGVFSGANVLTF
TRBV10-3	NA	TRBJ1-5	NA	TGTGCCATCAGCCCAAGACCTGGAGTGGATCAGCCCCAGCATTTT	CAISPRPGVDQPQHF
TRBV10-3	NA	TRBJ2-2	NA	TGTGCCATCAGTCCCGGGACATTTACCGGGGAGCTGTTTTTT	CAISPGTFTGELFF
TRBV18	NA	TRBJ1-4	NA	TGTGCCAGCTCACCACTACAGGGTGCTAATGAAAAACTGTTTTTT	CASSPLQGANEKLFF
TRBV28	NA	TRBJ2-1	NA	TGTGCCAGCAGTTTACCCGGCTCCTACAATGAGCAGTTCTTC	CASSLPGSYNEQFF
TRBV7-6	NA	TRBJ2-2	TRBD2	TGTGCCAGCAGCTCCCAGCGGGGAAGTACCGGGGAGCTGTTTTTT	CASSSQRGSTGELFF
TRBV28	NA	TRBJ1-5	NA	TGTGCCAGCAGTCCTATGGGCCCTCTAGAGGGTCAGCCCCAGCATTTT	CASSPMGPLEGQPQHF
TRBV7-2	NA	TRBJ1-1	TRBD1	TGTGCCAGCAGCCCGGGACAGGGAAGTACTGAAGCTTTCTTT	CASSPGQGSTEAFF
TRBV4-2	NA	TRBJ2-5	TRBD2	TGTGCCAGCAGCCAAGATCCGCGACTGCGCGGGGGACAAGAGACCCAGTACTTC	CASSQDPRLRGGQETQYF
TRBV4-2	NA	TRBJ2-7	TRBD2	TGTGCCAGCAGCCATGTCCTAGCGGGGGACTCCTACGAGCAGTACTTC	CASSHVLAGDSYEQYF
TRBV25-1	few	TRBJ1-3	NA	TGTGCCAGCAGTGACCTCTCTGGAAACACCATATATTTT	CASSDLSGNTIYF
TRBV5-1	NA	TRBJ1-1	TRBD1	TGCGCCAGCAGCACGGCTCCGGGACAGGGGGACGAAGCTTTCTTT	CASSTAPGQGDEAFF
TRBV7-2	NA	TRBJ2-3	NA	TGTGCCAGCAGCCGTAGCGGCATCGGAGATACGCAGTATTTT	CASSRSGIGDTQYF
TRBV7-9	once	TRBJ2-7	TRBD1	TGTGCCAGCAGCGCGAACAGGGGACGAATCTGGTACGAGCAGTACTTC	CASSANRGRIWYEQYF
TRBV6-6	NA	TRBJ2-5	TRBD1	TGTGCCAGCAGTTACTCCAGGACAGGGGGCCAAGAGACCCAGTACTTC	CASSYSRTGGQETQYF